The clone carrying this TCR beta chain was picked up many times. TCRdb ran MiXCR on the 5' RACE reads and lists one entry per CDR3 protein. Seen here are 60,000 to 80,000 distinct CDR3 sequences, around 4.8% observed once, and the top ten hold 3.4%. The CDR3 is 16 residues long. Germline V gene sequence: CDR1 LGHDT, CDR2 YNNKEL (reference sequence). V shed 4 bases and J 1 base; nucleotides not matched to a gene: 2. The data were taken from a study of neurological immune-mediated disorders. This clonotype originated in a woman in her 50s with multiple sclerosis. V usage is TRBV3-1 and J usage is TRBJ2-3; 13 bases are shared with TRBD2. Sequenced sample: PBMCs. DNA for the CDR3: TGTGCCAGCAGCCTCGGACTAGCGGGGGGCACAGATACGCAGTATTTT. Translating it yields CASSLGLAGGTDTQYF.